The clone carrying this TCR beta chain was counted only a few times. TCR beta CDR3 region amplification was performed from RNA transcripts. A first-round RT-PCR of the TCR CDR3 used the HTBI primer set. TCRdb re-called the multiplex PCR reads through MiXCR, storing one row per CDR3 protein. The sample records 450,000 to 600,000 distinct CDR3 sequences, 14% being singletons. The data were obtained in a study of T cells in Graves' hyperthyroidism and ophthalmopathy. The length of the CDR3 is 14 residues. Germline V gives CDR1 SEHNR, CDR2 FQNEAQ (reference sequence). V shed 1 base and J shed 4 bases, with 10 bases lying between them. Patients aged 18 to 65 had newly diagnosed hyperthyroidism lasting under 2 months.

The receptor was isolated from a woman aged 40 to 50 with Graves' hyperthyroidism. This chain links TRBV7-9 with TRBJ1-2; maybe TRBD1 (5 bases). Sequenced sample: blood. CDR3 DNA sequence: TGTGCCAGCAGCTTAGGACAGAGCGTCTATGGCTACACCTTC. As protein: CASSLGQSVYGYTF.